Listed here are 22 T cell receptor beta chains from one sample, sequenced in a study of patients and donors after allogeneic stem cell transplantation. One entry per CDR3 protein, called by TCRdb with MiXCR from the RT-PCR reads. The sample includes approximately 210,000 distinct CDR3 sequences, roughly two fifths of them seen just once. The source material was blood, either unsorted or a sorted T cell fraction (not recorded which). Receptors were obtained from a human donor who was either an allogeneic HSCT recipient or a stem cell or donor lymphocyte infusion donor (not recorded which). It is not recorded whose cells these are; they may come from a transplant donor.

The V call is TRBV6-6, the J call TRBJ2-1; D not resolved. Trimming took 2 bases from V and 0 from J, leaving 14 bases between them. The CDR3 has 17 amino acids. Germline-derived CDR1 and CDR2 are MNHNY and SVGAGI (reference sequence). CDR3 residues: CASSYVMSPSSYNEQFF. For the CDR3, the DNA is TGTGCCAGCAGTTACGTCATGTCGCCGAGCTCCTACAATGAGCAGTTCTTC.

This chain joins TRBV12-3 or TRBV12-4 and TRBJ2-2; either TRBD1 or TRBD2 may fit D (6 bases each). The V and J ends lost 5 bases and 2 bases respectively, with 15 bases between them. This CDR3 is built from 16 residues. CDR3 in amino acids: CASSPSRGPNTGELFF. The CDR3 DNA reads as TGTGCCAGCAGTCCCAGTCGGGGGCCCAACACCGGGGAGCTGTTTTTT.

This clonotype was detected only a few times. J is TRBJ1-2 and V is TRBV12-3 or TRBV12-4; 7 positions agree with TRBD1. The CDR3 sequence is 18 residues long. The V and J ends lost 2 bases and 1 base, in that order; junction bases with no gene match: 13. In DNA form, the CDR3 reads TGTGCCAGCAGTTTACAGACAGGGAGTTCTTCACTTAACTATGGCTACACCTTC. Translated, it gives CASSLQTGSSSLNYGYTF.

CDR3 sequence (DNA): TGTGCCAGCAGTTTAAGGGGTGGAAGTGGCTACACCTTC. Protein sequence: CASSLRGGSGYTF. This sequence joins TRBV27 and TRBJ1-2; tentative D call: TRBD1 (5 bases). Trimming took off 2 bases at V and 7 bases at J, with 11 bases between the two ends. The CDR3 contains 13 residues. The germline V gene has CDR1 MNHEY and CDR2 SMNVEV (reference sequence).

In this sample, this clonotype turned up a few times. The chain combines TRBV18 with TRBJ2-1, with D uncertain. The germline V and J ends were trimmed by 0 bases and 12 bases, with 9 bases remaining between them. This CDR3 spans 12 amino acids. The germline CDR1 and CDR2 sequences are KGHSH and LQKENI. CDR3 DNA: TGTGCCAGCTCACCACCGACTCCAAGGCAGTTCTTC. It encodes CASSPPTPRQFF.

The chain couples TRBV12-3 or TRBV12-4 to TRBJ1-2; possible D gene TRBD1, 5 bases. The CDR3 spans 13 residues. V was shortened by 2 bases and J by 4 bases, with 8 bases between the two germline ends. The CDR3 nucleotides are TGTGCCAGCAGTTTACAGGGCCCCTATGGCTACACCTTC. It translates to CASSLQGPYGYTF.

The V gene is TRBV30, the J gene TRBJ2-1; D remains unclear. Deletions cut 0 bases from V and 0 bases from J, with 15 bases between. Per the germline V gene, CDR1 is GTSNPN and CDR2 is SVGIG (reference sequence). The CDR3 spans 17 residues. The CDR3 spells CAWSVRVRPGSYNEQFF. DNA of the CDR3: TGTGCCTGGAGTGTACGAGTCAGGCCAGGCTCCTACAATGAGCAGTTCTTC.

The chain joins TRBV9 to TRBJ1-2; D call uncertain. The V end lost 0 bases, the J end lost 1 base, and 4 bases lay between the germline ends. In germline, CDR1 is SGDLS, CDR2 YYNGEE. The CDR3 has 13 residues. This CDR3 reads CASSVADNYGYTF. CDR3 sequence (DNA): TGTGCCAGCAGCGTAGCAGATAACTATGGCTACACCTTC.

This clonotype was picked up a small number of times. The chain carries TRBV19 and TRBJ1-5; 7 bases align to TRBD1. The CDR3 length is 13 residues. The V segment lost 7 bases and the J segment 5 bases; nucleotides outside the gene matches: 5. CDR1 LNHDA and CDR2 SQIVND come from the germline V gene (reference sequence). The CDR3 spells CASTQTGYQPQHF. The CDR3 bases are TGTGCCAGTACCCAGACAGGGTATCAGCCCCAGCATTTT.

V usage is TRBV18 and J usage is TRBJ1-1, with a tentative D call TRBD1 (6 bases). Trimming took 2 bases from V and 11 from J, leaving 12 bases between them. From germline, CDR1 is KGHSH and CDR2 LQKENI. The CDR3 extends over 12 amino acids. In DNA, the CDR3 is TGTGCCAGCTCACCAACCGGGACATTTGCTTTCTTT. It codes for CASSPTGTFAFF. The variable domain in full, completed from reference TRBV18 and TRBJ1-1, reads NAGVMQNPRHLVRRRGQEARLRCSPMKGHSHVYWYRQLPEEGLKFMVYLQKENIIDESGMPKERFSAEFPKEGPSILRIQQVVRGDSAAYFCASSPTGTFAFFGQGTRLTVV.

This sequence joins TRBV6-2 or TRBV6-3 and TRBJ1-1; no clear D gene. The CDR3 runs to 14 residues. The V and J ends lost 8 bases and 1 base respectively, with 14 bases between them. Germline-derived CDR1 and CDR2 are MNHEY and SVGEGT. In DNA form, the CDR3 reads TGTGCCAGCCGTTTGGCCACTTCGAACACTGAAGCTTTCTTT. Protein product: CASRLATSNTEAFF.

This sequence joins TRBV28 and TRBJ2-3; D is perhaps TRBD1 (6 bases). CDR1 and CDR2 (germline): MDHEN, SYDVKM. The V end was cut by 5 bases, the J end by 0 bases, with 15 bases between. The CDR3 spans 16 residues. CDR3 nucleotides: TGTGCCAGCAGTGGGACAAACAGGGACAGCACAGATACGCAGTATTTT. Its translation: CASSGTNRDSTDTQYF.

This clonotype was found a few times. The gene calls are TRBV5-1 and TRBJ1-5; D unresolved. The germline V gene encodes CDR1 SGHRS and CDR2 YFSETQ. The V gene lost 0 bases and the J gene lost 6 bases, with 10 bases spanning the gap. CDR3 size: 14 residues. The CDR3, as DNA: TGCGCCAGCAGCTTGGAAGGGTTGAGTCAGCCCCAGCATTTT. Protein: CASSLEGLSQPQHF.

Here the CDR3 reads CASSSGQGVGEETQYF. As DNA, the CDR3 is TGTGCCAGCAGTTCCGGACAGGGGGTTGGTGAGGAGACCCAGTACTTC. V and J are TRBV28 and TRBJ2-5; 10 bases agree with TRBD1. This CDR3 region has 16 residues. V trimming: 4 bases; J trimming: 5 bases; junction bases outside the gene matches: 10. Germline-derived CDR1 and CDR2 are MDHEN and SYDVKM.

The chain uses TRBV2 and TRBJ2-1; 11 positions agree with TRBD2. With 3 bases clipped from V and 6 bases from J, the junction kept 10 bases outside the gene matches. Germline V CDR1 and CDR2: SNHLY, FYNNEI. This CDR3 has 17 amino acids. The CDR3 sequence: CASSENLRLAGPNEQFF. In DNA form, the CDR3 reads TGTGCCAGCAGTGAGAATCTAAGACTAGCGGGACCCAATGAGCAGTTCTTC. Combining the CDR3 with reference TRBV2 and TRBJ2-1 gives the whole variable domain EPEVTQTPSHQVTQMGQEVILRCVPISNHLYFYWYRQILGQKVEFLVSFYNNEISEKSEIFDDQFSVERPDGSNFTLKIRSTKLEDSAMYFCASSENLRLAGPNEQFFGPGTRLTVL.

This clonotype was seen many times. The rearrangement links TRBV12-3 or TRBV12-4 to TRBJ1-1; D remains unclear. This CDR3 has 13 amino acids. The V end was cut by 6 bases, the J end by 0 bases, with 8 bases between. DNA of the CDR3: TGTGCCAGCAGCAGGCAGTTGAACACTGAAGCTTTCTTT. It translates to CASSRQLNTEAFF.

The V gene is TRBV10-3, the J gene TRBJ2-5, with 8 bases lining up with TRBD1. The CDR3 contains 15 residues. Trimming cost V 2 bases and J 5 bases; bases outside gene matches: 7. Looked up from germline, CDR1 is ENHRY and CDR2 is SYGVKD. In DNA form, the CDR3 reads TGTGCCATCAGTGAGCCGACAGGGGTCAACGAGACCCAGTACTTC. Amino acids: CAISEPTGVNETQYF.

V and J are TRBV12-3 or TRBV12-4 and TRBJ2-3, with 8 positions matching TRBD2. The CDR3 runs to 16 residues. V lost 3 bases to trimming and J lost 3 bases; unmatched junction nucleotides: 8. The CDR3 nucleotides read TGTGCCAGCAGTTTGCCCCCTAGCGGGCTAACAGATACGCAGTATTTT. It specifies CASSLPPSGLTDTQYF.

This clonotype occurred a few times. The chain carries TRBV5-5 and TRBJ1-1; tentatively, D is TRBD1 (5 bases). The CDR3 runs 16 residues. The V end lost 0 bases, the J end lost 3 bases, and 15 bases lay between the germline ends. Germline assignment: CDR1 SGHKS and CDR2 YYEKEE (reference sequence). Here the CDR3 DNA reads TGTGCCAGCAGCTTGGTCGAGGGGCGCGGGTACACTGAAGCTTTCTTT. This sequence encodes CASSLVEGRGYTEAFF.

This clonotype was found a few times. The chain has TRBV25-1 and TRBJ1-1, with TRBD1 matching 7 bases. CDR1 MGHDK and CDR2 SYGVNS come from the germline V gene. Trimming cost V 9 bases and J 4 bases; bases outside gene matches: 8. CDR3 length: 13 residues. This chain's CDR3 is CASTGVGGTEAFF. The CDR3 coding sequence is TGTGCCAGTACAGGGGTCGGCGGCACTGAAGCTTTCTTT.

This clonotype has ten or more counts. The J gene is TRBJ1-1, the V gene TRBV6-5, with D possibly being TRBD1 (5 bases). With 4 bases removed from V and 3 bases from J, the gap between germline ends came to 15 bases. CDR1 and CDR2 (germline): MNHEY, SVGAGI. The CDR3 is 15 amino acids. Here the CDR3 reads CASSFDSDSYTEAFF. The DNA for the CDR3 is TGTGCCAGCAGTTTCGACAGTGACTCTTACACTGAAGCTTTCTTT.

As DNA, the CDR3 is TGCGCCAGCAGGGGCGATAACAGAGAGGCCGGGGAGCTGTTTTTT. This sequence encodes CASRGDNREAGELFF. The chain combines TRBV5-1 with TRBJ2-2; D call uncertain. Germline assignment: CDR1 SGHRS and CDR2 YFSETQ. The V end was cut by 5 bases, the J end by 6 bases, with 17 bases between. The CDR3 totals 15 residues.